This T cell receptor beta chain was identified during a study of identifying expanded T cells in peripheral blood. Study-wide findings and caveats: Around 1.2 clones differed between technical replicates, versus around 15 and 19 over time. Across healthy donors, higher total template counts meant significantly greater roughly 2-week count variance.

To note about this clone: No antigen is known for it.

Germline CDR1 KGHSH, CDR2 LQKENI. The V gene end was trimmed by 1 base and the J gene end by 1 base; junction bases not matched to a gene: 6. This CDR3 has 17 amino acids. During the collection period, no donor immune events like infections were recorded. This table comes from immunoSEQ multiplex PCR, and its TCRdb copy is limited to in-frame clones, with some not included. The sample has roughly 92,000 clones, around 89% seen once. Sequencing was performed on blood. The source is a person aged 18 to 75 in good health. The gene calls are TRBV18 and TRBJ2-4, with 8 bases that match TRBD1. The CDR3 loop reads CASSPLQGAGAKNIQYF. CDR3 nucleotide sequence: TGTGCCAGCTCACCACTTCAGGGGGCCGGGGCCAAAAACATTCAGTACTTC.